This T cell receptor (beta chain) was retrieved from a study of T cell changes during pregnancy in multiple sclerosis. Profiled with immunoSEQ multiplex PCR; TCRdb holds only in-frame clones, not every one. The sample lists under 30,000 clones, 75% to 90% occurring once. This TCR came from a female donor with multiple sclerosis, enrolled in a pregnancy study. The sample here was CD8+ T cells from peripheral blood mononuclear cells, taken after pregnancy.

The CDR3 DNA reads as TGCGCCAGCAGCCAAGACCGAGGGGCTAGCGGGAGTGATACGCAGTATTTT. Protein: CASSQDRGASGSDTQYF. The J gene is TRBJ2-3, the V gene TRBV4-3; TRBD2 matches 10 bases. In germline, CDR1 is LGHNA, CDR2 YSLEER. The CDR3 is 17 amino acids. V dropped 0 bases and J dropped 6; count of bases not matched to a gene: 9.